This T cell receptor beta chain was identified during a study of cytomegalovirus exposure and HLA in healthy donors. Study results and caveats: There were some V segments, including TRBV6-2 and TRBV6-3, excluded as indistinguishable. Productive status was seen about 90% or about 30% of the time for most TCR beta V segments in an earlier analysis. Later, TCR association rates were found to vary by HLA locus, highest for DRB1 and lowest for HLA-C.

Unrecorded immune exposures were likely, despite nominal health at sampling. PCR amplification relied on 60 Vbeta primers (plus 13 Jbeta primers). Only in-frame clones appear in the TCRdb table, and some are missing; sequencing was by immunoSEQ multiplex PCR. The table has roughly 190,000 clones, 79% seen once; the top ten hold over 1.5%. In regard to this clone: Antigen specificity is unknown.

Germline assignment: CDR1 SGHTA and CDR2 FQGNSA. V shed 1 base and J 1 base; nucleotides not matched to a gene: 7. The CDR3 consists of 17 residues. The chain is built from TRBV7-2 and TRBJ2-5; 9 bases agree with TRBD2. The origin of this receptor is a girl aged 5-17 years in good health and CMV-seropositive. Specimen: PBMCs. CDR3 DNA sequence: TGTGCCAGCAGCTTAGAGCGGGGGGCCTTGCTCCAAGAGACCCAGTACTTC. Residues: CASSLERGALLQETQYF. The entire variable domain, with the rest obtained from reference TRBV7-2 and TRBJ2-5, is as follows: GAGVSQSPSNKVTEKGKDVELRCDPISGHTALYWYRQSLGQGLEFLIYFQGNSAPDKSGLPSDRFSAERTGGSVSTLTIQRTQQEDSAVYLCASSLERGALLQETQYFGPGTRLLVL.